This T cell receptor beta chain was identified in a study of shared clonotypes between healthy human individuals. Study results and caveats: Non-shared clonotypes were found to have lower generation probabilities than the clonotypes that were shared by all four of the sorted-subset donors. It was only blood that was sampled, and tissue repertoires likely differ.

CD8 memory cells included CD45RO+ cells plus CCR7-negative CD45RA+ TemRA cells. Worth noting for this clone: Its antigen is unidentified.

Produced via immunoSEQ multiplex PCR; TCRdb's table is partial and in-frame only. Of around 690,000 clones listed, about 92% are singletons. With 6 bases removed from V and 4 bases from J, the gap between germline ends came to 17 bases. CDR1 is MGHRA, CDR2 YSYEKL, per germline. The CDR3 consists of 15 residues. The receptor was derived from a young man in good health. Some clones in this sample may be carry-over from other donors' samples. The chain joins TRBV4-1 to TRBJ2-3; possible D gene TRBD1, 6 bases. Sequencing was done on a sample of memory CD8+ T cells from PBMCs. Subset described: CD45RO+ cells pooled with CCR7-negative TemRA cells. In DNA form, the CDR3 reads TGCGCCAGCAGTCGACAGGCGGACAGAGCAGATACGCAGTATTTT. It yields the protein CASSRQADRADTQYF.